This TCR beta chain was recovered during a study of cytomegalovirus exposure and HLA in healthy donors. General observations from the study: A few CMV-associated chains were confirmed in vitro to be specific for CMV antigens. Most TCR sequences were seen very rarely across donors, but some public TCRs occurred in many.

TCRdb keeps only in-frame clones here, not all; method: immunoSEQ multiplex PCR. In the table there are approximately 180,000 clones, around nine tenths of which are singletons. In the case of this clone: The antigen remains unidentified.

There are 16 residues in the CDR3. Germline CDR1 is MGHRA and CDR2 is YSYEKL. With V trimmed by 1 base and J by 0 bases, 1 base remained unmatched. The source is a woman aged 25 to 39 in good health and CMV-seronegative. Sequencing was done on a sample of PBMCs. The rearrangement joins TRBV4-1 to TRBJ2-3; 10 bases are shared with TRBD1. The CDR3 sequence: CASSQGDRGSTDTQYF. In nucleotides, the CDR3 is TGCGCCAGCAGCCAAGGGGACAGGGGTAGCACAGATACGCAGTATTTT.